One and the same sample provided the 12 T cell receptor beta chains below, sequenced in a study of shared clonotypes between healthy human individuals. Sequenced by immunoSEQ multiplex PCR; TCRdb stores in-frame clones only, minus some. The sample holds around 2.5 million clones, approximately 93% seen once. Specimen: naive CD4+ T cells from PBMCs. The subset: CD45RA+ positively selected. Source of these receptors: a man aged 18 to 29 in good health. Some clones in this sample may be carry-over from other donors' samples.

The chain combines TRBV30 with TRBJ2-1; 7 bases are a match to TRBD2. Per germline, CDR1 GTSNPN and CDR2 SVGIG (reference sequence). V gave up 5 bases and J gave up 3 bases; unmatched junction bases: 7. The CDR3 loop spans 14 amino acids. CDR3 nucleotides: TGTGCCTGGGGGTTGAGCGGGATCTACAATGAGCAGTTCTTC. Translated, it gives CAWGLSGIYNEQFF.

This clone was recorded only once. The chain links TRBV7-9 to TRBJ2-2, with 9 bases identical to TRBD2. Germline V gene sequence: CDR1 SEHNR, CDR2 FQNEAQ (reference sequence). The CDR3 has 18 amino acids. J gave up 5 bases and V 5 bases, and 15 bases lay outside the gene matches. CDR3 sequence reads: CASSPRSTSGRRTGELFF. The CDR3, as DNA: TGTGCCAGCAGCCCGCGAAGCACGAGCGGGAGGAGGACCGGGGAGCTGTTTTTT. Drawing the rest from reference TRBV7-9 and TRBJ2-2, the complete variable domain is DTGVSQNPRHKITKRGQNVTFRCDPISEHNRLYWYRQTLGQGPEFLTYFQNEAQLEKSRLLSDRFSAERPKGSFSTLEIQRTEQGDSAMYLCASSPRSTSGRRTGELFFGEGSRLTVL.

The CDR3 sequence: CASSKQGGRETQYF. The DNA of the CDR3 is TGTGCCAGCAGCAAACAAGGGGGTCGGGAGACCCAGTACTTC. The V gene is TRBV9, the J gene TRBJ2-5; tentative D call: TRBD1 (6 bases). CDR1 is SGDLS, CDR2 YYNGEE, per germline. The CDR3 contains 14 residues. Trimming took off 4 bases at V and 5 bases at J, with 15 bases between the two ends.

This sequence joins TRBV19 and TRBJ1-2, with unresolved D. The CDR3 runs 12 residues. Germline CDR1 reads LNHDA; CDR2 reads SQIVND (reference sequence). V lost 6 bases and J lost 5, with 10 bases in between. The CDR3 region is CASSQATYGYTF. The CDR3 nucleotides are TGTGCCAGTAGCCAGGCGACTTATGGCTACACCTTC. Filled out from reference TRBV19 and TRBJ1-2, the complete variable domain reads DGGITQSPKYLFRKEGQNVTLSCEQNLNHDAMYWYRQDPGQGLRLIYYSQIVNDFQKGDIAEGYSVSREKKESFPLTVTSAQKNPTAFYLCASSQATYGYTFGSGTRLTVV.

The chain uses TRBV9 and TRBJ2-7; 8 nucleotides line up with TRBD2. Germline CDR1 reads SGDLS; CDR2 reads YYNGEE. With 2 bases clipped from V and 6 bases from J, the junction kept 7 bases outside the gene matches. The CDR3 contains 14 residues. The DNA of the CDR3 is TGTGCCAGCAGCGTCTCTGCGGGGGGACGCGAGCAGTACTTC. Translated: CASSVSAGGREQYF.

The rearrangement joins TRBV5-1 to TRBJ1-1; 8 bases agree with TRBD1. V shed 1 base, J shed 0 bases, and the junction held 2 bases outside the gene matches. The CDR3 length is 15 residues. Germline V gene lookup returns CDR1 SGHRS and CDR2 YFSETQ. The CDR3 region has the DNA TGCGCCAGCAGCTTGAGGGGACAGGTGAACACTGAAGCTTTCTTT. Amino acids: CASSLRGQVNTEAFF.

V usage is TRBV6-6 and J usage is TRBJ1-2; D call uncertain. The CDR3 contains 13 residues. Germline CDR1 MNHNY, CDR2 SVGAGI (reference sequence). The germline V and J ends were trimmed by 0 bases and 7 bases, with 9 bases remaining between them. This CDR3 is CASSYSGEGGYTF. Here the CDR3 DNA reads TGTGCCAGCAGTTACTCTGGGGAGGGTGGCTACACCTTC.

The V call is TRBV30, the J call TRBJ1-6; possibly TRBD1 for D (5 bases). Germline lookup yields CDR1 GTSNPN and CDR2 SVGIG (reference sequence). Trimming stripped 3 bases from V and 6 bases from J, with 12 bases between. The CDR3 loop spans 14 amino acids. The CDR3, as DNA: TGTGCCTGGAGGACGGGGACGGGTAATTCACCCCTCCACTTT. Translation gives CAWRTGTGNSPLHF.

In DNA form, the CDR3 reads TGTGCCAGCAGCGTCGGACAGGCTCCTAGCACAGATACGCAGTATTTT. Protein: CASSVGQAPSTDTQYF. The chain carries TRBV9 and TRBJ2-3, with 7 positions matching TRBD1. The germline V gene encodes CDR1 SGDLS and CDR2 YYNGEE. V lost 2 bases and J lost 0; bases outside the gene matches: 6. The CDR3 runs 16 residues.

The chain carries TRBV29-1 and TRBJ1-1; the D is unclear. Between the trimmed V and J ends, which lost 5 bases and 1 base, there was a span of 14 bases. This CDR3 is 14 amino acids long. Germline V gene sequence: CDR1 SQVTM, CDR2 ANQGSEA. The CDR3 DNA reads as TGCAGCGTTACTAAGAGACTAACGAACACTGAAGCTTTCTTT. This codes for CSVTKRLTNTEAFF.

This clone was counted only a few times. V gene TRBV2 combines with J gene TRBJ1-5; no definite D call. This CDR3 has 12 residues. V gave up 6 bases and J gave up 6 bases, with 9 bases separating them. Germline-derived CDR1 and CDR2 are SNHLY and FYNNEI. The CDR3 protein is CASRAEGQPQHF. DNA for the CDR3: TGTGCCAGCAGAGCCGAGGGTCAGCCCCAGCATTTT.

The CDR3 region is CASSLGGGDSPLHF. CDR3 in DNA: TGCGCCAGCAGCTTGGGAGGTGGGGATTCACCCCTCCACTTT. V and J are TRBV5-1 and TRBJ1-6; D call uncertain. The CDR3 is 14 amino acids. Germline V gene lookup returns CDR1 SGHRS and CDR2 YFSETQ. The V end was cut by 0 bases, the J end by 8 bases, with 9 bases between.